Reported below is one T cell receptor beta chain. The sample belongs to a study of control samples from healthy donors and cancer patients. V lost 6 bases, J lost 5 bases, and 12 bases stayed unmatched. Germline values: CDR1 SGHAT, CDR2 FQNNGV. The length of the CDR3 is 15 residues. The table came from immunoSEQ multiplex PCR; TCRdb's copy has only in-frame clones and leaves some out. The sample carries some 130,000 clones, about nine tenths recorded once. The sample consisted of blood. The clonotype originates from a young man in good health. The chain has TRBV11-2 and TRBJ1-1; 7 bases align to TRBD1. CDR3 nucleotide sequence: TGTGCCAGCAGGGCAGTAAGGGGGCCTAGGACTGAAGCTTTCTTT. It codes for CASRAVRGPRTEAFF.